This entry lists 22 T cell receptor beta chains sequenced from one sample in a study of technical replicates of blood from a few donors. The data were produced by immunoSEQ multiplex PCR, yet TCRdb's version contains in-frame clones alone and is incomplete. The profile shows roughly 59,000 clones, about 86% of them singletons. The material sequenced was PBMCs. The source is a human donor in good health. Some clones in this sample may be carry-over from other donors' samples.

The chain links TRBV4-1 to TRBJ2-7; D is uncertain. Germline V CDR1 and CDR2: MGHRA, YSYEKL. V lost 0 bases and J 2 bases, leaving 8 bases between the germline ends. The CDR3 has 14 residues. Here the CDR3 DNA reads TGCGCCAGCAGCCAAGATCCGCGGACCTACGAGCAGTACTTC. Its protein product is CASSQDPRTYEQYF.

The chain is built from TRBV7-9 and TRBJ2-3, with 11 positions matching TRBD2. Germline CDR1 and CDR2: SEHNR and FQNEAQ (reference sequence). V shed 5 bases and J 1 base; nucleotides not matched to a gene: 11. This CDR3 comprises 18 residues. The CDR3 loop is CASSGRETSGAGTDTQYF. The CDR3 DNA is TGTGCCAGCAGCGGGAGGGAGACTAGCGGGGCCGGCACAGATACGCAGTATTTT.

V and J are TRBV29-1 and TRBJ2-1, with 16 bases fitting TRBD2. Germline V gene lookup returns CDR1 SQVTM and CDR2 ANQGSEA. This CDR3 spans 20 amino acids. V lost 6 bases to trimming and J lost 0 bases; unmatched junction nucleotides: 14. In DNA form, the CDR3 reads TGCAGCGTAGCCCAGACTCCGGGACTAGCGGGAGGGAGCTCCTACAATGAGCAGTTCTTC. As protein: CSVAQTPGLAGGSSYNEQFF.

V usage is TRBV6-1 and J usage is TRBJ1-1; D is ambiguous. Looked up from germline, CDR1 is MNHNS and CDR2 is SASEGT. Trimming removed 1 base at V and 3 bases at J, with 6 bases between. The CDR3 consists of 13 residues. The CDR3 here is CASSEGEYTEAFF. CDR3 sequence (DNA): TGTGCCAGCAGTGAAGGGGAGTACACTGAAGCTTTCTTT.

J is TRBJ2-2 and V is TRBV29-1; the match to TRBD2 covers 7 bases. V dropped 8 bases and J dropped 7; count of bases not matched to a gene: 22. The germline V gene encodes CDR1 SQVTM and CDR2 ANQGSEA. The CDR3 covers 17 residues. The CDR3 region is CSPILEGRASIGGELFF. The CDR3, as DNA: TGCAGCCCGATTTTGGAGGGGAGGGCCTCTATCGGCGGGGAGCTGTTTTTT.

CDR3 residues: CASSYRAYEQYF. In nucleotides, the CDR3 is TGTGCCAGCAGTTACCGGGCCTACGAGCAGTACTTC. The rearrangement uses TRBV6-5 and TRBJ2-7; the D is unclear. This CDR3 has 12 amino acids. V was cut by 2 bases and J by 2 bases, with 4 bases left in between. Germline V gene lookup returns CDR1 MNHEY and CDR2 SVGAGI.

This chain links TRBV25-1 with TRBJ1-4; no clear D. The CDR3 sequence is 15 residues long. V lost 3 bases and J 8 bases, leaving 16 bases between the germline ends. The germline V gene has CDR1 MGHDK and CDR2 SYGVNS. The CDR3 sequence is CASSDEGWRGEKLFF. The CDR3 DNA is TGTGCCAGCAGTGATGAGGGCTGGCGGGGAGAAAAACTGTTTTTT.

This chain uses TRBV9 with TRBJ2-7, with a possible D match to TRBD1 (6 bases). The germline V gene has CDR1 SGDLS and CDR2 YYNGEE. The CDR3 loop spans 14 amino acids. The V gene lost 0 bases and the J gene lost 2 bases, with 9 bases spanning the gap. CDR3: CASSVEQGPYEQYF. DNA of the CDR3: TGTGCCAGCAGCGTAGAACAGGGACCCTACGAGCAGTACTTC.

V gene TRBV6-1 combines with J gene TRBJ2-3; 8 bases are shared with TRBD1. CDR1 and CDR2 from the germline V gene are MNHNS and SASEGT. V lost 7 bases and J lost 2; bases outside the gene matches: 5. There are 14 residues in the CDR3. The CDR3 here is CASTRDRFTDTQYF. CDR3 DNA: TGTGCCAGCACCCGGGACAGGTTCACAGATACGCAGTATTTT.

This chain joins TRBV14 and TRBJ1-1; 7 bases map to TRBD1. Per the germline V gene, CDR1 is SGHDN and CDR2 is FVKESK. The CDR3 has 16 residues. J was trimmed by 6 bases and V by 1 base; bases with no gene match: 11. DNA for the CDR3: TGTGCCAGCAGCCAAGGATCGTCCCAAGGACAGGCTGAAGCTTTCTTT. Translation gives CASSQGSSQGQAEAFF.

The sample holds a few counts of this clone. This chain links TRBV2 with TRBJ2-7; 13 bases line up with TRBD2. Germline V gene sequence: CDR1 SNHLY, CDR2 FYNNEI. V shed 5 bases and J 5 bases; nucleotides not matched to a gene: 6. The CDR3 has 15 amino acids. CDR3 protein: CASSTRTSGSHEQYF. The CDR3 bases are TGTGCCAGCAGTACGCGGACTAGCGGGAGTCACGAGCAGTACTTC.

This rearrangement joins TRBV18 to TRBJ2-7; a weak D match, TRBD1 (6 bases). Looked up from germline, CDR1 is KGHSH and CDR2 is LQKENI. The CDR3 covers 14 residues. V dropped 4 bases and J dropped 9 bases, with 19 bases sitting between them. CDR3 in DNA: TGTGCCAGCTCACTCCGGGACACCAAGGAAGGGCAGTACTTC. It is translated as CASSLRDTKEGQYF.

The chain joins TRBV5-6 to TRBJ1-1, with D unresolved. V gave up 4 bases and J gave up 5 bases, with 9 bases separating them. Germline lookup yields CDR1 SGHDT and CDR2 YYEEEE. CDR3 length: 12 amino acids. The CDR3 nucleotides are TGTGCCAGCAGCGTACCCGAGACTGAAGCTTTCTTT. Protein: CASSVPETEAFF.

This rearrangement joins TRBV5-6 to TRBJ1-2; D gene ambiguous. Germline V gives CDR1 SGHDT, CDR2 YYEEEE. Between the trimmed V and J ends, which lost 3 bases and 4 bases, there was a span of 13 bases. CDR3 length: 14 residues. CDR3 protein: CASSSAREGYGYTF. Written as DNA, the CDR3 is TGTGCCAGCAGCTCAGCCAGAGAGGGCTATGGCTACACCTTC.

J is TRBJ2-2 and V is TRBV2, with 8 bases fitting TRBD2. The germline V gene encodes CDR1 SNHLY and CDR2 FYNNEI. The CDR3 loop spans 15 amino acids. V lost 2 bases to trimming and J lost 4 bases; unmatched junction nucleotides: 3. The CDR3 protein is CASSENGRATGELFF. The CDR3 region has the DNA TGTGCCAGCAGTGAAAACGGGAGGGCCACCGGGGAGCTGTTTTTT.

The chain couples TRBV4-3 to TRBJ2-1; 7 bases line up with TRBD2. The CDR3 is made up of 14 amino acids. V was clipped by 0 bases and J by 8 bases; unmatched bases: 4. From germline, CDR1 is LGHNA and CDR2 YSLEER. CDR3 in DNA: TGCGCCAGCAGCCAAGACTGGGAGGGGTATGAGCAGTTCTTC. Its protein is CASSQDWEGYEQFF.

The rearrangement uses TRBV6-4 and TRBJ2-1; 7 positions match TRBD2. The length of the CDR3 is 15 residues. J gave up 9 bases and V 2 bases, and 10 bases lay outside the gene matches. CDR1 MRHNA and CDR2 SNTAGT come from the germline V gene. The CDR3: CASSDGAGAGSEQFF. As DNA, the CDR3 is TGTGCCAGCAGTGACGGGGCGGGAGCGGGGTCTGAGCAGTTCTTC.

V usage is TRBV7-6 and J usage is TRBJ2-5; possible D gene TRBD2, 6 bases. Germline CDR1 and CDR2: SGHVS and FNYEAQ. CDR3 length equals 13 residues. V shed 6 bases and J shed 5 bases, with 13 bases lying between them. The CDR3 region has the DNA TGTGCCAGCAGATCCGGGAGCGAGGAGACCCAGTACTTC. The encoded protein is CASRSGSEETQYF.

V usage is TRBV29-1 and J usage is TRBJ1-2; TRBD1 agrees at 9 bases. This CDR3 spans 13 amino acids. Germline values: CDR1 SQVTM, CDR2 ANQGSEA. The V and J ends lost 6 bases and 7 bases, in that order; junction bases with no gene match: 9. This CDR3 reads CSVETGTGFGYTF. As DNA, the CDR3 is TGCAGCGTAGAAACCGGGACAGGGTTTGGCTACACCTTC. The whole variable domain, remainder taken from reference TRBV29-1 and TRBJ1-2, is SAVISQKPSRDICQRGTSLTIQCQVDSQVTMMFWYRQQPGQSLTLIATANQGSEATYESGFVIDKFPISRPNLTFSTLTVSNMSPEDSSIYLCSVETGTGFGYTFGSGTRLTVV.

The V gene is TRBV6-6, the J gene TRBJ2-7, with TRBD1 matching 7 bases. The germline CDR1 and CDR2 sequences are MNHNY and SVGAGI (reference sequence). The CDR3 is 13 amino acids. With 6 bases clipped from V and 3 bases from J, the junction kept 5 bases outside the gene matches. The CDR3 nucleotides are TGTGCCAGCAGAGTACCAGGGGGCTACGAGCAGTACTTC. This encodes CASRVPGGYEQYF.

This clone was seen a handful of times. The J gene is TRBJ1-3, the V gene TRBV7-9, with TRBD1 matching over 7 bases. With V trimmed by 11 bases and J by 5 bases, 9 bases remained unmatched. The CDR3 runs to 13 residues. Germline values: CDR1 SEHNR, CDR2 FQNEAQ (reference sequence). The CDR3 protein is CALGGTARNTIYF. In DNA, the CDR3 is TGTGCCTTAGGGGGGACAGCAAGAAACACCATATATTTT.

This clone was observed once. The chain carries TRBV27 and TRBJ2-3; D remains unclear. Germline loops: CDR1 MNHEY, CDR2 SMNVEV (reference sequence). The V gene lost 2 bases and the J gene lost 1 base, with 4 bases spanning the gap. CDR3 length: 13 amino acids. The CDR3: CASSLLGTDTQYF. The CDR3 DNA reads TGTGCCAGCAGTTTACTCGGCACAGATACGCAGTATTTT.